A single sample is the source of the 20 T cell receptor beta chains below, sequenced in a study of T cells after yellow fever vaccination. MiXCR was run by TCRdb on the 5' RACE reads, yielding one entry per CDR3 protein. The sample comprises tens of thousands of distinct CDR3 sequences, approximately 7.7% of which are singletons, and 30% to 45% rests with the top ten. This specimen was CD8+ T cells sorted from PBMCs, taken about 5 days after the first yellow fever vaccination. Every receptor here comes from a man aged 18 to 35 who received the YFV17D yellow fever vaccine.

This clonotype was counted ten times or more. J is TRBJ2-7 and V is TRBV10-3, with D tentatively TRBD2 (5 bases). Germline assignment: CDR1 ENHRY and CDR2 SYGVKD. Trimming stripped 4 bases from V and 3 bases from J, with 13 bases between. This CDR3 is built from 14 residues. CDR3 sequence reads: CAISGTDSYYEQYV. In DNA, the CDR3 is TGTGCCATCAGTGGGACGGACTCATACTACGAGCAGTACGTC.

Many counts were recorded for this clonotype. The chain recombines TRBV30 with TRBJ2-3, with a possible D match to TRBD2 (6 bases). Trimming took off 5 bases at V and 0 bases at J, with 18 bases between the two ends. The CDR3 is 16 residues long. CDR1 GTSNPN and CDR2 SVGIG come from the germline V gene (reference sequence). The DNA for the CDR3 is TGTGCCTGGGCGACTAGAGGGACCCCTAGCACAGATACGCAGTATTTT. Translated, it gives CAWATRGTPSTDTQYF.

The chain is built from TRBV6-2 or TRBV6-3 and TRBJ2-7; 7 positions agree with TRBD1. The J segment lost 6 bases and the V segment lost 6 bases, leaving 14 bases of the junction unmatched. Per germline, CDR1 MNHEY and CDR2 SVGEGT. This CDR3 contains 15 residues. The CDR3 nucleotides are TGTGCCAGCAGGGAGCAGACAGGGAGCTTTCTCGAGCAGTACTTC. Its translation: CASREQTGSFLEQYF.

CDR3 region: CASSLERGDGYGYTF. As DNA, the CDR3 is TGCGCCAGCAGCTTGGAGCGGGGCGATGGCTATGGCTACACCTTC. The chain carries TRBV5-1 and TRBJ1-2, with a weak D call TRBD1 (5 bases). Germline CDR1 is SGHRS and CDR2 is YFSETQ. The CDR3 contains 15 residues. The ends were cut back, 0 bases at V and 4 bases at J, with 13 bases in the middle.

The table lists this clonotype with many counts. The CDR3 DNA follows: TGTGCCAGCAGTTACTCCGGTGGTTGGGAGACCCAGTACTTC. This translates into CASSYSGGWETQYF. J is TRBJ2-5 and V is TRBV6-2 or TRBV6-3; D unresolved. Trimming took off 0 bases at V and 5 bases at J, with 10 bases between the two ends. Per germline, CDR1 MNHEY and CDR2 SVGEGT. This CDR3 comprises 14 residues.

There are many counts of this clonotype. The CDR3 region is CASSQGGTGELFF. The DNA of the CDR3 is TGTGCCAGCAGCCAAGGGGGCACCGGGGAGCTGTTTTTT. The chain is built from TRBV14 and TRBJ2-2, with D uncertain. The germline V gene encodes CDR1 SGHDN and CDR2 FVKESK. Deletions cut 1 base from V and 4 bases from J, with 4 bases between. The length of the CDR3 is 13 residues.

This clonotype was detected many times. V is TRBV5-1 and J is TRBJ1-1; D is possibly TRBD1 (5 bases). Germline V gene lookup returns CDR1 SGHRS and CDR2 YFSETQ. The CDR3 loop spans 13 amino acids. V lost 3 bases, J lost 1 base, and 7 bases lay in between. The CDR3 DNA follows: TGCGCCAGCAGCTCTACAGGGAACACTGAAGCTTTCTTT. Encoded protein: CASSSTGNTEAFF.

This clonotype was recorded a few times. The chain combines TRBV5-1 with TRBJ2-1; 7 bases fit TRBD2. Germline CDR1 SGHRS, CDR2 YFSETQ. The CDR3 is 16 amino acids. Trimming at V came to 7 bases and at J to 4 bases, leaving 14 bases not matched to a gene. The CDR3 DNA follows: TGCGCCAGCTTTAGGGGCGCGGGGGAGGATTACAATGAGCAGTTCTTC. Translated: CASFRGAGEDYNEQFF. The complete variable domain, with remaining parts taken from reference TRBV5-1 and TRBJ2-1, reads KAGVTQTPRYLIKTRGQQVTLSCSPISGHRSVSWYQQTPGQGLQFLFEYFSETQRNKGNFPGRFSGRQFSNSRSEMNVSTLELGDSALYLCASFRGAGEDYNEQFFGPGTRLTVL.

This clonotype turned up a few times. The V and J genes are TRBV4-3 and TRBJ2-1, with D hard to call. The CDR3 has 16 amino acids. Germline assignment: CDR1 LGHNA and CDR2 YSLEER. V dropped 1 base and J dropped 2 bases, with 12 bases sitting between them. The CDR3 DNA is TGCGCCAGCAGCCAAGCATCGTTGGTTCCCTACAATGAGCAGTTCTTC. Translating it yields CASSQASLVPYNEQFF.

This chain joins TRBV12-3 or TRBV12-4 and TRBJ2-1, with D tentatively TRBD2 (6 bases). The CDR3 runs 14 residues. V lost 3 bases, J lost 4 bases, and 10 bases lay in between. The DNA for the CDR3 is TGTGCCAGCAGTTTCGGGGGACCTTACAATGAGCAGTTCTTC. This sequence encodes CASSFGGPYNEQFF.

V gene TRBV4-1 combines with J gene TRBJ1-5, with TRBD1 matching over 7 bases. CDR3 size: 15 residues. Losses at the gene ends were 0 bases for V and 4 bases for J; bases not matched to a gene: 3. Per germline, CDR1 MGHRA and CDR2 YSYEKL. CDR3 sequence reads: CASSQDPDRNQPQHF. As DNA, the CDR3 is TGCGCCAGCAGCCAAGATCCGGACAGGAATCAGCCCCAGCATTTT.

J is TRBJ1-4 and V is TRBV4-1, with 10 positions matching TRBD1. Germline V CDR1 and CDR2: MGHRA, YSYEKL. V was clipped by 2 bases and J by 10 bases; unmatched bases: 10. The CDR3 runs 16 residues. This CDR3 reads CASSQIPGQGKGKLFF. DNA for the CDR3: TGCGCCAGCAGCCAAATACCGGGACAGGGGAAGGGAAAACTGTTTTTT.

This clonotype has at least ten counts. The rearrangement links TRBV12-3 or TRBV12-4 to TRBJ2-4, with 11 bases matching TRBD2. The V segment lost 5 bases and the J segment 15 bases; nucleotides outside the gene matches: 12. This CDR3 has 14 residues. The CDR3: CASSELSGGAVRYF. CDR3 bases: TGTGCCAGCAGTGAACTTAGCGGGGGGGCCGTTCGGTACTTC.

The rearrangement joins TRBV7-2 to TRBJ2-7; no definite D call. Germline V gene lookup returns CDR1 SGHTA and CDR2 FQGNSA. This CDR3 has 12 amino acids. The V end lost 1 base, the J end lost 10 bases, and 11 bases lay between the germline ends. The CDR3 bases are TGTGCCAGCAGCTTAGATCTGGCAGTCCAGTACGTC. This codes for CASSLDLAVQYV.

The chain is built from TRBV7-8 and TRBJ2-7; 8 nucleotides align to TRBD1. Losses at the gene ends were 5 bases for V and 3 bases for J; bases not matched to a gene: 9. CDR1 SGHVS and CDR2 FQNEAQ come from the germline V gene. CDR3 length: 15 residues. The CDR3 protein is CASSPGQGYFYEQYV. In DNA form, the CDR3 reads TGTGCCAGCAGCCCAGGACAGGGTTACTTCTACGAGCAGTACGTC.

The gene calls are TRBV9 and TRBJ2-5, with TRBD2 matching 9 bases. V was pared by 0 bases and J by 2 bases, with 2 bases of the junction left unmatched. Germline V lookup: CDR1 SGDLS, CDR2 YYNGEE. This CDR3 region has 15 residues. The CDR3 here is CASSVDSGGQETQYF. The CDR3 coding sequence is TGTGCCAGCAGCGTAGATAGCGGGGGACAAGAGACCCAGTACTTC.

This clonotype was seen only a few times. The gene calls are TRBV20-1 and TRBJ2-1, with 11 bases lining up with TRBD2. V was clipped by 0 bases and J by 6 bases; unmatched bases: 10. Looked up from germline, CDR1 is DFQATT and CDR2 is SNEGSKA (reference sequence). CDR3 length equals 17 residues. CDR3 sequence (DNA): TGCAGTGCTAGAGATCGGGGGCGTAGCGGGGGGGCCAATGAGCAGTTCTTC. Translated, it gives CSARDRGRSGGANEQFF.

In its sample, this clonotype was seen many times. The CDR3 loop reads CASRGQGTLDTQYF. The CDR3 region has the DNA TGTGCCAGCAGAGGACAGGGGACCTTAGATACGCAGTATTTT. V gene TRBV6-2 or TRBV6-3 combines with J gene TRBJ2-3; 9 bases map to TRBD1. Germline V gene data show CDR1 as MNHEY and CDR2 as SVGEGT. The V segment lost 6 bases and the J segment 5 bases; nucleotides outside the gene matches: 6. This CDR3 contains 14 residues.

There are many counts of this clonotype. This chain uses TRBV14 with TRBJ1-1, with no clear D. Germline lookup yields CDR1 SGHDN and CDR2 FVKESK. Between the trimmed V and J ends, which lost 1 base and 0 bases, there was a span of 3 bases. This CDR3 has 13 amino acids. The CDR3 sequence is CASSQVLNTEAFF. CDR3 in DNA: TGTGCCAGCAGCCAAGTACTGAACACTGAAGCTTTCTTT. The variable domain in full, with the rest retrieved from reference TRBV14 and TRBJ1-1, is EAGVTQFPSHSVIEKGQTVTLRCDPISGHDNLYWYRRVMGKEIKFLLHFVKESKQDESGMPNNRFLAERTGGTYSTLKVQPAELEDSGVYFCASSQVLNTEAFFGQGTRLTVV.

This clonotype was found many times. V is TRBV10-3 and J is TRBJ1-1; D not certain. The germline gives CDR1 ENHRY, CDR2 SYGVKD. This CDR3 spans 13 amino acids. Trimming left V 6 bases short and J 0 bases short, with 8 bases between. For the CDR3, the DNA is TGTGCCATCAGCCAGAGAATGAACACTGAAGCTTTCTTT. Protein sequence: CAISQRMNTEAFF.